The sequence of this TCR beta chain was determined in a study of shared clonotypes between healthy human individuals. The study's findings and limits: Rarefaction gave evidence that sorted-subset sequencing remained incomplete despite large depth. Memory subsets generally showed smaller estimated richness than naive subsets did.

On this clone: Antigen unknown.

The input for sorted-subset replicate PCRs was approximately 210 ng DNA, tens of thousands of T cell genomes. Some clones are missing from TCRdb's copy, which holds only in-frame ones; the method was immunoSEQ multiplex PCR. Altogether approximately 2.5 million clones are present, approximately 92% being singletons, with the ten largest covering around 0.14%. The study separated CD4+ cells into CD45RA+ naive and CD45RA-negative memory subsets. Trimming at V came to 3 bases and at J to 10 bases, leaving 8 bases not matched to a gene. Germline assignment: CDR1 KGHSH and CDR2 LQKENI. This CDR3 contains 13 residues.

The sequence was collected from a man between 18 and 35 years old in good health. The sequenced sample was naive CD4+ T cells sorted from blood. Subset here: CD45RA+ positively selected. This chain links TRBV18 with TRBJ1-2; TRBD1 agrees at 7 bases. CDR3 bases: TGTGCCAGCTCACCCTCCGGGACAGCCTTCTACACCTTC. It specifies CASSPSGTAFYTF. The whole variable domain, remainder taken from reference TRBV18 and TRBJ1-2, is NAGVMQNPRHLVRRRGQEARLRCSPMKGHSHVYWYRQLPEEGLKFMVYLQKENIIDESGMPKERFSAEFPKEGPSILRIQQVVRGDSAAYFCASSPSGTAFYTFGSGTRLTVV.